These 5 T cell receptor beta chains originate from one sample sequenced in a study of cytomegalovirus exposure and HLA in healthy donors. The PCR made use of 60 Vbeta and 13 Jbeta primers. Sequenced by immunoSEQ multiplex PCR; TCRdb stores in-frame clones only, minus some. The listing records 150,000 or so clones. What was sequenced was PBMCs. These receptors were taken from a woman in her forties or fifties in good health and CMV-seronegative.

The rearrangement joins TRBV9 to TRBJ2-7; 8 bases agree with TRBD1. The CDR3 extends over 14 amino acids. The trim removed 3 bases at V and 2 bases at J, leaving 4 bases unmatched. The germline CDR1 and CDR2 sequences are SGDLS and YYNGEE. The CDR3 DNA sequence: TGTGCCAGCAGCGCCAGGGGGCAGACCTACGAGCAGTACTTC. The encoded protein is CASSARGQTYEQYF.

The chain recombines TRBV20-1 with TRBJ2-1; possible D gene TRBD2, 5 bases. Per germline, CDR1 DFQATT and CDR2 SNEGSKA (reference sequence). This CDR3 region has 10 residues. The V gene lost 5 bases and the J gene lost 7 bases, with 6 bases spanning the gap. CDR3 residues: CSAERNEQFF. As DNA, the CDR3 is TGCAGTGCTGAGCGGAATGAGCAGTTCTTC.

The chain is built from TRBV4-3 and TRBJ1-1; the match to TRBD1 covers 10 bases. V was clipped by 3 bases and J by 0 bases; unmatched bases: 1. Germline V lookup: CDR1 LGHNA, CDR2 YSLEER. The CDR3 spans 15 residues. CDR3 DNA sequence: TGCGCCAGCAGCCAGGGACAGGGGTTGAACACTGAAGCTTTCTTT. It yields the protein CASSQGQGLNTEAFF.

The chain is built from TRBV28 and TRBJ2-7, with D perhaps TRBD1 (6 bases). The CDR3 spans 15 residues. The germline CDR1 and CDR2 sequences are MDHEN and SYDVKM. Trimming cost V 5 bases and J 0 bases, with 14 bases left between them. The CDR3 loop reads CASSLRTEYSYEQYF. The CDR3 DNA reads as TGTGCCAGCAGTCTTAGGACAGAGTACTCCTACGAGCAGTACTTC.

The CDR3 protein is CASRDRVHEQYF. CDR3 bases: TGTGCCAGCAGAGACAGGGTCCACGAGCAGTACTTC. This chain links TRBV2 with TRBJ2-7, with 7 bases that match TRBD1. With V trimmed by 6 bases and J by 5 bases, 4 bases remained unmatched. In germline, CDR1 is SNHLY, CDR2 FYNNEI. The length of the CDR3 is 12 residues.